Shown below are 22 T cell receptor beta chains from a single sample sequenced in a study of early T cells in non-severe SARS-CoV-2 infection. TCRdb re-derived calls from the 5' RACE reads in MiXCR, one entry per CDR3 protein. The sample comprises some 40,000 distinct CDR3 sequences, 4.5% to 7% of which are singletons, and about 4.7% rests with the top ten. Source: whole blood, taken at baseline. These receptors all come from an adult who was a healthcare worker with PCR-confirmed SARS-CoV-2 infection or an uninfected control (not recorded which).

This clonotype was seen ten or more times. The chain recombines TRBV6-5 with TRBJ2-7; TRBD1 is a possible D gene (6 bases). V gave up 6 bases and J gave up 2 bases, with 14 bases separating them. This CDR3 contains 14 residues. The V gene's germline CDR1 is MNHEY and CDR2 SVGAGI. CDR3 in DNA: TGTGCCAGCAGGCGAAACAGGGAAACCTACGAGCAGTACTTC. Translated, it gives CASRRNRETYEQYF.

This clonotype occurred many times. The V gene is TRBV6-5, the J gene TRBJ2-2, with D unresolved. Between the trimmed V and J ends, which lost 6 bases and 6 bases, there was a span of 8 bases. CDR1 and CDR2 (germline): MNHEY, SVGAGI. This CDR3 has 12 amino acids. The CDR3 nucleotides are TGTGCCAGCAGCTCGGCGGCCGGGGAGCTGTTTTTT. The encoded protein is CASSSAAGELFF.

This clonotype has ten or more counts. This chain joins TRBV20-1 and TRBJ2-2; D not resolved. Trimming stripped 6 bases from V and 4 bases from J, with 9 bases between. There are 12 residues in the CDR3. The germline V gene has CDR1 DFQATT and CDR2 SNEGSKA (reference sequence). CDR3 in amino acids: CSAPSGTGELFF. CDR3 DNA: TGCAGTGCCCCCTCCGGCACCGGGGAGCTGTTTTTT.

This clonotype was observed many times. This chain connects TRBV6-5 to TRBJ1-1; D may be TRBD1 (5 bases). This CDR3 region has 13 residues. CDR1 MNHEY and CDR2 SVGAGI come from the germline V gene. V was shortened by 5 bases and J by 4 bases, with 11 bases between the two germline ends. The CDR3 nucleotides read TGTGCCAGCAGTAACCCGCAGGGCACTGAAGCTTTCTTT. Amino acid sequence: CASSNPQGTEAFF.

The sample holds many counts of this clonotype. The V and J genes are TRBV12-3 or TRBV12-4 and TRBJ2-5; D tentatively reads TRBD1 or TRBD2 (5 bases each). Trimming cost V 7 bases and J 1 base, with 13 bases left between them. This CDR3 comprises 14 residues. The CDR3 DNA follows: TGTGCCAGCATGCTCCGGGGCACCCAAGAGACCCAGTACTTC. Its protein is CASMLRGTQETQYF.

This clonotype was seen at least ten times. CDR3 sequence: CASSVEGPSYEQYF. The CDR3 DNA is TGTGCCAGCAGCGTAGAGGGACCGTCCTACGAGCAGTACTTC. V usage is TRBV9 and J usage is TRBJ2-7; either TRBD1 or TRBD2 may supply D (5 bases each). The CDR3 is 14 residues long. Per germline, CDR1 SGDLS and CDR2 YYNGEE. V was cut by 0 bases and J by 1 base, with 8 bases left in between.

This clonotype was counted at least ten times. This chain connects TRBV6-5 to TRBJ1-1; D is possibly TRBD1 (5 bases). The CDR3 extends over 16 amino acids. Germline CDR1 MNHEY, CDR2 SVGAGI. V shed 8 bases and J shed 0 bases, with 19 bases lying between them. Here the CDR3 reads CASQKRIGDMNTEAFF. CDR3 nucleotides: TGTGCCAGCCAAAAACGGATAGGGGATATGAACACTGAAGCTTTCTTT.

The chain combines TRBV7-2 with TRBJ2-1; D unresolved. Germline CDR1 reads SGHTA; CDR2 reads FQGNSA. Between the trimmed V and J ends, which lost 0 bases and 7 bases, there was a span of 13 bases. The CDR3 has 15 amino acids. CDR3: CASSLASTTVNEQFF. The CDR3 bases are TGTGCCAGCAGCTTAGCGAGCACTACCGTAAATGAGCAGTTCTTC.

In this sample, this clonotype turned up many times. The CDR3 loop reads CASSLEGAKSYEQYF. The CDR3 bases are TGTGCCAGCAGCTTGGAGGGGGCGAAATCCTACGAGCAGTACTTC. J is TRBJ2-7 and V is TRBV7-9; a possible D gene is TRBD1 (7 bases). V was clipped by 3 bases and J by 1 base, with 13 bases between them. The CDR3 contains 15 residues. Germline V gives CDR1 SEHNR, CDR2 FQNEAQ (reference sequence). The complete variable domain, with remaining parts taken from reference TRBV7-9 and TRBJ2-7, reads DTGVSQNPRHKITKRGQNVTFRCDPISEHNRLYWYRQTLGQGPEFLTYFQNEAQLEKSRLLSDRFSAERPKGSFSTLEIQRTEQGDSAMYLCASSLEGAKSYEQYFGPGTRLTVT.

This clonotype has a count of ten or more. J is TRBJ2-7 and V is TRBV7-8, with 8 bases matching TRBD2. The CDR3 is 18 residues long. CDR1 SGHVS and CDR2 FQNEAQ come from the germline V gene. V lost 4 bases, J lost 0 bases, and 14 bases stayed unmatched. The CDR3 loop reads CASSSPASGGPSSYEQYF. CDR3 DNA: TGTGCCAGCAGCTCTCCAGCGTCGGGGGGGCCCAGCTCCTACGAGCAGTACTTC.

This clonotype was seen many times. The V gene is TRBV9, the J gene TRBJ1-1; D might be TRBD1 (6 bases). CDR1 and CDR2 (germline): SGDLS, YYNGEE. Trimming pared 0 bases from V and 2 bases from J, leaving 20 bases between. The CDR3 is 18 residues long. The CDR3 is CASSVATGGPGANTEAFF. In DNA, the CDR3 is TGTGCCAGCAGCGTAGCTACGGGGGGCCCCGGAGCTAACACTGAAGCTTTCTTT.

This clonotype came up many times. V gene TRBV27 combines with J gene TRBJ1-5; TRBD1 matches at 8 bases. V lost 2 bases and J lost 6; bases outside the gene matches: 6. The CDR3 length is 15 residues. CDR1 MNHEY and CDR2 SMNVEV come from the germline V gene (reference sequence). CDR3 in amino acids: CASSLAGGLGQPQHF. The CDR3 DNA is TGTGCCAGCAGTTTAGCAGGGGGCTTAGGTCAGCCCCAGCATTTT.

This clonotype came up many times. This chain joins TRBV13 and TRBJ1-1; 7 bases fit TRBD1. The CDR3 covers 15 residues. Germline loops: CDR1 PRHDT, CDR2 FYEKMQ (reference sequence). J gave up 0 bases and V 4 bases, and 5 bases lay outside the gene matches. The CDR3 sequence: CASSSGTAMNTEAFF. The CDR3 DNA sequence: TGTGCCAGCAGCTCCGGGACAGCCATGAACACTGAAGCTTTCTTT.

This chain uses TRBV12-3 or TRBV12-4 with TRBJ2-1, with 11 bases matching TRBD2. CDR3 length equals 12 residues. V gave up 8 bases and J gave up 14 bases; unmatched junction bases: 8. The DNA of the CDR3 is TGTGCCAGCGGCAAACTAGCGGGAGATAAGTTCTTC. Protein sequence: CASGKLAGDKFF.

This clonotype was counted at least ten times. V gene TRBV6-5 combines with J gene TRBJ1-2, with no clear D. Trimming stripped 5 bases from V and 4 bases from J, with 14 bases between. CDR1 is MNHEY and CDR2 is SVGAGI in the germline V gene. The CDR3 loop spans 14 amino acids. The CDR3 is CASSPQTNIYGYTF. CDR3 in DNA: TGTGCCAGCAGTCCCCAAACGAATATCTATGGCTACACCTTC.

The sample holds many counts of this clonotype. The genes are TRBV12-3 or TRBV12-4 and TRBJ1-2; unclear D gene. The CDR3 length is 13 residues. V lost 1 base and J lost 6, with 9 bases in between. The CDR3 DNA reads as TGTGCCAGCAGTTTAGGGGAGGGAGATGGCTACACCTTC. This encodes CASSLGEGDGYTF.

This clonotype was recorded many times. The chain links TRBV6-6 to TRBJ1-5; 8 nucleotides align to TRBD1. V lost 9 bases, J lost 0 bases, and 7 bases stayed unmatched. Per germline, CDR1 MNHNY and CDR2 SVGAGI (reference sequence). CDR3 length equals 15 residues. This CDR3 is CASRGTGDSNQPQHF. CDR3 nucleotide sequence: TGTGCCAGTAGGGGGACAGGAGATAGCAATCAGCCCCAGCATTTT.

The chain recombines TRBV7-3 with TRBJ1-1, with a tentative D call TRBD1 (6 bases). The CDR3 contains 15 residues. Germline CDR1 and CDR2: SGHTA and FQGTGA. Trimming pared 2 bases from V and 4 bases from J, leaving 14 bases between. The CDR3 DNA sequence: TGTGCCAGCAGCTTAGCTTCAGGGGTCGGCACTGAAGCTTTCTTT. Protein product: CASSLASGVGTEAFF.

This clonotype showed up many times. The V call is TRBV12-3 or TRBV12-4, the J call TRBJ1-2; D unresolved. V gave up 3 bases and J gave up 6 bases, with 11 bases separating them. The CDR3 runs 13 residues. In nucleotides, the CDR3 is TGTGCCAGCAGTTTTCTTGGGTCCAATGGCTACACCTTC. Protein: CASSFLGSNGYTF.

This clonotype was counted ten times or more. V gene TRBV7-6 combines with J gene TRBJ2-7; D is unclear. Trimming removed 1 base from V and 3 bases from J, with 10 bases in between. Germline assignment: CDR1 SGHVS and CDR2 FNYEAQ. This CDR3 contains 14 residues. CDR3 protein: CASSLGVGLYEQYF. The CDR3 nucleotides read TGTGCCAGCAGCTTAGGGGTGGGCCTCTACGAGCAGTACTTC.

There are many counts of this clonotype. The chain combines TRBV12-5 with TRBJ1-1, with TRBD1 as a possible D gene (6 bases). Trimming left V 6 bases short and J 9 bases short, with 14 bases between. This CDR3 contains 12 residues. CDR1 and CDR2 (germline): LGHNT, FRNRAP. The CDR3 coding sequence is TGTGCTAGTGGCAATGAGGGGGGGAAAGCTTTCTTT. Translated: CASGNEGGKAFF.

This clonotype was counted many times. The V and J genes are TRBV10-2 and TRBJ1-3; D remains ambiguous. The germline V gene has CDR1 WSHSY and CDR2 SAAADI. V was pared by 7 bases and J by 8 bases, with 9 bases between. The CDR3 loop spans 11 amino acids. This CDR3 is CASNTGDTIYF. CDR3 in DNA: TGCGCCAGCAACACCGGGGACACCATATATTTT.